A selection of T cell receptor beta chains follows, all from one sample in a study of PD-L1 blockade in urothelial cancer. Method: immunoSEQ multiplex PCR; TCRdb's copy keeps in-frame clones and lacks some. This sample has about 120,000 clones, with roughly 91% found just once. The specimen was PBMCs, collected around atezolizumab (anti-PD-L1) treatment. The receptors originated from a man between 60 and 75 years old with urothelial cancer. CDR3s include the opening cysteine and the closing phenylalanine or tryptophan. The order of the fields is clone size, V gene, D gene, CDR3 length, J gene, CDR3 protein, CDR3 DNA. A D gene is named only where the DNA matches it firmly. The size of a clone is reported for some rows only, either as once, few or many, or as a class for expanded clones.

clone_size: NA
v_call: TRBV2
d_call: TRBD1
cdr3_length: 14
j_call: TRBJ2-3
cdr3_aa: CASTDGTGTDTQYF
cdr3_nt: TGTGCCAGCACCGACGGGACAGGCACAGATACGCAGTATTTT

clone_size: NA
v_call: TRBV5-1
d_call: NA
cdr3_length: 15
j_call: TRBJ2-7
cdr3_aa: CASSSGQMSSYEQYF
cdr3_nt: TGCGCCAGCAGCTCTGGACAAATGAGCTCCTACGAGCAGTACTTC

clone_size: NA
v_call: TRBV5-4
d_call: NA
cdr3_length: 16
j_call: TRBJ2-7
cdr3_aa: CASSLGTRGPSYEQYF
cdr3_nt: TGTGCCAGCAGCTTGGGAACGCGGGGGCCCTCCTACGAGCAGTACTTC

clone_size: NA
v_call: TRBV21-1
d_call: NA
cdr3_length: 14
j_call: TRBJ1-5
cdr3_aa: CASRTGTGRQPQHF
cdr3_nt: TGTGCCAGCAGGACTGGGACAGGGAGACAGCCCCAGCATTTT

clone_size: NA
v_call: TRBV19
d_call: TRBD1
cdr3_length: 14
j_call: TRBJ1-3
cdr3_aa: CASSIGQAGNTIYF
cdr3_nt: TGTGCCAGTAGTATCGGACAGGCTGGAAACACCATATATTTT

clone_size: NA
v_call: TRBV27
d_call: NA
cdr3_length: 16
j_call: TRBJ2-5
cdr3_aa: CASTPAMGLDKETQYF
cdr3_nt: TGTGCCAGCACTCCCGCGATGGGACTTGATAAAGAGACCCAGTACTTC

clone_size: NA
v_call: TRBV7-3
d_call: TRBD2
cdr3_length: 15
j_call: TRBJ2-2
cdr3_aa: CASSWTSGNTGELFF
cdr3_nt: TGTGCCAGCAGCTGGACTAGCGGGAACACCGGGGAGCTGTTTTTT

clone_size: NA
v_call: TRBV7-9
d_call: NA
cdr3_length: 13
j_call: TRBJ1-1
cdr3_aa: CASSLVQGTEAFF
cdr3_nt: TGTGCCAGCAGCTTAGTACAGGGCACTGAAGCTTTCTTT

clone_size: NA
v_call: TRBV7-9
d_call: NA
cdr3_length: 14
j_call: TRBJ2-2
cdr3_aa: CASSPDRLTGELFF
cdr3_nt: TGTGCCAGCAGCCCCGACAGGCTTACCGGGGAGCTGTTTTTT

clone_size: NA
v_call: TRBV2
d_call: NA
cdr3_length: 13
j_call: TRBJ2-7
cdr3_aa: CASTPGALGEQYF
cdr3_nt: TGTGCCTCGACCCCAGGGGCCCTGGGCGAGCAGTACTTC

clone_size: NA
v_call: TRBV4-3
d_call: NA
cdr3_length: 15
j_call: TRBJ1-2
cdr3_aa: CASSQDPREWYGYTF
cdr3_nt: TGCGCCAGCAGCCAAGATCCCAGGGAATGGTATGGCTACACCTTC

clone_size: once
v_call: TRBV5-4
d_call: TRBD2
cdr3_length: 13
j_call: TRBJ2-7
cdr3_aa: CASSSSGAYEQYF
cdr3_nt: TGTGCCAGCAGCTCTAGCGGGGCCTACGAGCAGTACTTC

clone_size: NA
v_call: TRBV6-5
d_call: NA
cdr3_length: 13
j_call: TRBJ2-2
cdr3_aa: CASSLGGPGELFF
cdr3_nt: TGTGCCAGCTCCTTAGGAGGGCCCGGGGAGCTGTTTTTT

clone_size: NA
v_call: TRBV6-1
d_call: TRBD1
cdr3_length: 17
j_call: TRBJ2-7
cdr3_aa: CASSELDPRQGAYEQYF
cdr3_nt: TGTGCCAGCAGTGAATTAGATCCTCGGCAGGGGGCCTACGAGCAGTACTTC

clone_size: few
v_call: TRBV19
d_call: NA
cdr3_length: 13
j_call: TRBJ2-7
cdr3_aa: CASSMQGPYEQYF
cdr3_nt: TGTGCCAGTAGTATGCAGGGCCCCTACGAGCAGTACTTC

clone_size: NA
v_call: TRBV5-4
d_call: NA
cdr3_length: 14
j_call: TRBJ2-7
cdr3_aa: CASSLDPGKDEQYF
cdr3_nt: TGTGCCAGCAGCTTGGATCCGGGAAAGGACGAGCAGTACTTC

clone_size: once
v_call: TRBV18
d_call: NA
cdr3_length: 11
j_call: TRBJ2-5
cdr3_aa: CASSQGETQYF
cdr3_nt: TGTGCCAGCTCACAGGGGGAGACCCAGTACTTC

clone_size: NA
v_call: TRBV7-3
d_call: NA
cdr3_length: 14
j_call: TRBJ2-7
cdr3_aa: CASSLNPGSYEQYF
cdr3_nt: TGTGCCAGCAGCTTAAATCCGGGCTCCTACGAGCAGTACTTC

clone_size: NA
v_call: TRBV12-5
d_call: NA
cdr3_length: 16
j_call: TRBJ1-5
cdr3_aa: CASATTQGMWGQPQHF
cdr3_nt: TGTGCTAGTGCCACCACGCAGGGCATGTGGGGTCAGCCCCAGCATTTT

clone_size: once
v_call: TRBV6-1
d_call: TRBD2
cdr3_length: 15
j_call: TRBJ2-1
cdr3_aa: CASSERGLEVDEQFF
cdr3_nt: TGTGCCAGCAGTGAACGGGGACTAGAGGTCGATGAGCAGTTCTTC

clone_size: NA
v_call: TRBV7-3
d_call: NA
cdr3_length: 15
j_call: TRBJ2-1
cdr3_aa: CASSPSSGHYNEQFF
cdr3_nt: TGTGCCAGCAGCCCATCCTCTGGGCACTACAATGAGCAGTTCTTC

clone_size: NA
v_call: TRBV10-3
d_call: NA
cdr3_length: 11
j_call: TRBJ2-3
cdr3_aa: CAISLEDTQYF
cdr3_nt: TGTGCCATCAGTCTAGAAGATACGCAGTATTTT

clone_size: NA
v_call: TRBV7-3
d_call: NA
cdr3_length: 13
j_call: TRBJ2-3
cdr3_aa: CASSFRGTDTQYF
cdr3_nt: TGTGCCAGCAGCTTCCGGGGCACAGATACGCAGTATTTT